Listed below are T cell receptor beta chains from one sample, sequenced in a study of a mutant IDH1 vaccine in newly diagnosed glioma. Their target antigens are unknown. Only in-frame clones appear in the TCRdb table, and some are missing; sequencing was by immunoSEQ multiplex PCR. The sample yields some 130,000 clones, 80% seen once. The source was PBMCs, collected from a glioma patient whose treatment included an IDH1 peptide vaccine. All receptors derive from a man in his forties or fifties with glioma. Each CDR3 is given with its conserved first and last residue. D genes are given only for firm matches. For some rows the clone size is stated as once, few or many, or as a class when expanded; others skip it.

j_call	d_call	v_call	clone_size	cdr3_aa	cdr3_nt
TRBJ1-2	NA	TRBV6-1	few	CASSVERQAFYGYTF	TGTGCCAGCAGTGTCGAGAGACAGGCTTTTTATGGCTACACCTTC
TRBJ2-7	NA	TRBV29-1	NA	CSVGGNYEQYF	TGCAGCGTTGGGGGCAACTACGAGCAGTACTTC
TRBJ2-3	TRBD1	TRBV19	once	CASTPQGERLTDTQYF	TGTGCCAGTACGCCACAGGGGGAGAGGTTGACAGATACGCAGTATTTT
TRBJ2-6	NA	TRBV5-6	NA	CASSLRRSGANVLTF	TGTGCCAGCAGCTTGAGGCGCTCTGGGGCCAACGTCCTGACTTTC
TRBJ2-7	NA	TRBV4-2	few	CASSQTPYYEQYF	TGTGCCAGCAGCCAAACACCTTACTACGAGCAGTACTTC
TRBJ2-5	TRBD2	TRBV5-4	NA	CASSFRREEETQYF	TGTGCCAGCAGCTTTCGGCGGGAGGAAGAGACCCAGTACTTC
TRBJ2-1	NA	TRBV6-5	NA	CASSPRRGTYNEQFF	TGTGCCAGCTCACCCCGCCGGGGGACGTACAATGAGCAGTTCTTC
TRBJ2-7	TRBD1	TRBV9	once	CASSAGTGLYEQYF	TGTGCCAGCAGCGCCGGGACAGGCCTCTACGAGCAGTACTTC
TRBJ2-3	NA	TRBV7-2	NA	CASSLEGGGTDTQYF	TGTGCCAGCAGCTTAGAAGGGGGGGGCACAGATACGCAGTATTTT
TRBJ1-2	NA	TRBV5-6	NA	CASRYGNFYGYTF	TGTGCCAGCAGGTACGGGAATTTCTATGGCTACACCTTC
TRBJ2-5	NA	TRBV28	NA	CASSTETQYF	TGTGCCAGCAGTACAGAGACCCAGTACTTC
TRBJ2-1	NA	TRBV2	NA	CASSVGHRLMAYNEQFF	TGTGCCAGCAGTGTCGGGCACAGGTTAATGGCCTACAATGAGCAGTTCTTC
TRBJ1-1	NA	TRBV7-9	once	CASSLDRDRTEAFF	TGTGCCAGCAGCCTAGACCGGGATCGTACTGAAGCTTTCTTT
TRBJ2-1	NA	TRBV7-9	once	CASSPRVADEQFF	TGTGCCAGCAGCCCCCGTGTCGCAGATGAGCAGTTCTTC
TRBJ1-2	NA	TRBV14	NA	CASSLNSGGYTF	TGTGCCAGCAGCCTTAATTCGGGTGGCTACACCTTC
TRBJ1-1	NA	TRBV19	NA	CASSIGPANTEAFF	TGTGCCAGTAGTATAGGCCCAGCAAACACTGAAGCTTTCTTT
TRBJ2-3	NA	TRBV10-1	once	CASSEFSTDTQYF	TGCGCCAGCAGTGAGTTTAGCACAGATACGCAGTATTTT
TRBJ2-7	NA	TRBV6-1	NA	CASRKGSYEQYF	TGTGCCAGCAGAAAGGGGTCCTACGAGCAGTACTTC
TRBJ2-5	NA	TRBV5-8	NA	CASSRGTETQYF	TGTGCCAGCAGCCGGGGGACAGAGACCCAGTACTTC
TRBJ2-1	NA	TRBV5-6	NA	CASSLLRGPRPYNEQFF	TGTGCCAGCAGCCTACTGAGGGGCCCCCGGCCCTACAATGAGCAGTTCTTC
TRBJ2-5	TRBD1	TRBV28	NA	CASSPGTGVYF	TGTGCCAGCAGTCCCGGGACAGGGGTATACTTC
TRBJ2-1	NA	TRBV5-1	NA	CASSLEGRQFF	TGCGCCAGCAGCTTGGAGGGGCGGCAGTTCTTC
TRBJ2-5	NA	TRBV19	NA	CASSIFPQETQYF	TGTGCCAGTAGTATTTTCCCTCAAGAGACCCAGTACTTC
TRBJ1-5	NA	TRBV7-8	NA	CASSSTQGLSLSPQHF	TGTGCCAGCAGCTCGACACAGGGTCTGTCTCTTTCTCCCCAGCATTTT
TRBJ1-2	TRBD1	TRBV7-9	NA	CASSRDRGYGYTF	TGTGCCAGCAGCCGCGACAGGGGGTATGGCTACACCTTC
TRBJ1-4	TRBD1	TRBV6-6	once	CASSSPGQGNEKLFF	TGTGCCAGCAGCTCACCGGGACAGGGTAATGAAAAACTGTTTTTT
TRBJ1-2	NA	TRBV4-3	NA	CASSQDLEYVNSLNYGYTF	TGCGCCAGCAGCCAAGACCTCGAATACGTGAACAGCCTTAACTATGGCTACACCTTC
TRBJ2-5	TRBD2	TRBV27	NA	CASSLFKGGETQYF	TGTGCCAGCAGCCTCTTCAAGGGAGGGGAGACCCAGTACTTC
TRBJ2-1	NA	TRBV5-1	NA	CASRLRQSNNEQFF	TGCGCCAGCAGGCTCCGACAGTCAAACAATGAGCAGTTCTTC
TRBJ2-1	NA	TRBV11-2	NA	CASSFGRLAGPSNEQFF	TGTGCCAGCAGCTTTGGGAGGTTAGCAGGGCCGAGCAATGAGCAGTTCTTC
TRBJ2-1	NA	TRBV28	NA	CASSNPGTYNEQFF	TGTGCCAGCAGTAACCCAGGGACCTACAATGAGCAGTTCTTC
TRBJ1-6	TRBD1	TRBV4-3	NA	CASSQTGGESPLHF	TGCGCCAGCAGCCAAACAGGGGGAGAGTCACCCCTCCACTTT
TRBJ2-1	NA	TRBV5-1	NA	CASSLTSSSSYNEQFF	TGCGCCAGCAGCTTGACTAGCTCAAGCTCCTACAATGAGCAGTTCTTC
TRBJ2-3	NA	TRBV4-1	NA	CASSQDWSDTDTQYF	TGCGCCAGCAGCCAAGATTGGTCTGATACAGATACGCAGTATTTT
TRBJ2-3	NA	TRBV4-1	once	CASSLTLPDTQYF	TGCGCCAGCAGCTTAACCCTCCCAGATACGCAGTATTTT
TRBJ2-2	NA	TRBV7-2	once	CASDPSGRGELFF	TGTGCCAGCGACCCCTCGGGGAGAGGGGAGCTGTTTTTT
TRBJ2-5	TRBD1	TRBV5-1	NA	CASSLGDRNQETQYF	TGCGCCAGCAGCTTGGGGGACAGAAACCAAGAGACCCAGTACTTC
TRBJ1-5	NA	TRBV2	NA	CASNPDQTGGQPQHF	TGTGCCAGCAACCCCGACCAGACTGGAGGTCAGCCCCAGCATTTT
TRBJ1-6	NA	TRBV23-1	few	CAAPGDGHSPLHF	TGCGCCGCCCCAGGGGACGGTCATTCACCCCTCCACTTT
TRBJ1-2	NA	TRBV18	few	CASSLQPRGYTF	TGTGCCAGCTCGCTCCAACCCCGTGGCTACACCTTC
TRBJ1-6	NA	TRBV2	NA	CASSPYREIPASDNSPLHF	TGTGCCAGCAGTCCCTACAGGGAGATCCCGGCGTCGGATAATTCACCCCTCCACTTT
TRBJ1-5	NA	TRBV18	once	CASSPGGANNQPQHF	TGTGCCAGCTCACCAGGTGGGGCTAACAATCAGCCCCAGCATTTT
TRBJ1-2	NA	TRBV7-9	NA	CASSPSGTSVGGYTF	TGTGCCAGCAGCCCCTCCGGGACGTCGGTGGGGGGCTACACCTTC
TRBJ1-2	TRBD1	TRBV28	NA	CASSSDRARSYGYTF	TGTGCCAGCAGTTCGGACAGGGCCAGGAGCTATGGCTACACCTTC
TRBJ1-1	NA	TRBV7-9	NA	CASSLQVEAFF	TGTGCCAGCAGCTTACAAGTTGAAGCTTTCTTT
TRBJ1-1	NA	TRBV5-6	NA	CASSLLAGLNTEAFF	TGTGCCAGCAGCTTGTTAGCGGGGTTGAACACTGAAGCTTTCTTT
TRBJ1-4	TRBD1	TRBV10-3	few	CAISTDRGLMGEKLFF	TGTGCCATCAGTACAGACAGGGGGCTAATGGGTGAAAAACTGTTTTTT
TRBJ1-5	NA	TRBV28	many	CASSSIGRGFNQPQHF	TGTGCCAGCAGTTCGATTGGCAGGGGATTCAATCAGCCCCAGCATTTT